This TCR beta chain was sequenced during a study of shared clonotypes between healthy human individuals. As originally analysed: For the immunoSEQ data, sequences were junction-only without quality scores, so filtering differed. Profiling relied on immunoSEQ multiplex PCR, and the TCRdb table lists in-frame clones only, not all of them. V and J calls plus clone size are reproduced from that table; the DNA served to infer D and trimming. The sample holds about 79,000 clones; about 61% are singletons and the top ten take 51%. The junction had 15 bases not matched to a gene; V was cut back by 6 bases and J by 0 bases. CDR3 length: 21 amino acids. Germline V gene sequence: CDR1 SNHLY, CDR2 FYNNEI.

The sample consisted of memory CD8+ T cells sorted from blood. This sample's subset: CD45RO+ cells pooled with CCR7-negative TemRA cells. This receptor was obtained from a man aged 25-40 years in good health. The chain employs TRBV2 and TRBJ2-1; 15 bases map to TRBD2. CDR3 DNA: TGTGCCAGCAGCCCGTTAGCCCCGGGACTAGCGGGAGGAAGCTCCTACAATGAGCAGTTCTTC. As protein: CASSPLAPGLAGGSSYNEQFF.